The clone carrying this T cell receptor beta chain was found many times. Each CDR3 protein gets one entry after TCRdb re-called the 5' RACE reads with MiXCR. Of over 100,000 distinct CDR3 sequences in the sample, 13% are singletons; the top ten hold approximately 6%. Germline assignment: CDR1 LNHDA and CDR2 SQIVND (reference sequence). This CDR3 comprises 13 residues. The ends were cut back, 5 bases at V and 3 bases at J, with 9 bases in the middle. The data originate from a study of early T cells in non-severe SARS-CoV-2 infection. J is TRBJ2-3 and V is TRBV19; D possibly corresponds to TRBD1 (5 bases). The receptor was derived from an adult who was a healthcare worker with PCR-confirmed SARS-CoV-2 infection or an uninfected control (not recorded which). The specimen was whole blood. CDR3 loop: CASSSRDTDTQYF. Here the CDR3 DNA reads TGTGCCAGTAGTTCCAGGGATACAGATACGCAGTATTTT.